The 7 T cell receptor beta chains below all came from one sample that was sequenced in a study of regulatory T cells in long-lasting Graves disease. Time point defined: newly diagnosed GD, antithyroid drugs for less than 3 months. Scientists built the TCR library using RNA that was extracted from PBMCs. Sequencing libraries for TCR beta were prepared with iRepertoire HTBI primers and Arm-PCR of CDR3 regions. TCRdb processed the multiplex PCR reads anew with MiXCR; each CDR3 protein has one entry. The sample has around 450,000 distinct CDR3 sequences, 15% seen once; the top ten hold about 8%. These data were likewise used in another study, on T cells in Graves' hyperthyroidism and ophthalmopathy.

This specimen was peripheral blood mononuclear cells (PBMCs), taken at new diagnosis, from a patient treated with antithyroid drugs. The receptors were sampled from a woman in her thirties or forties with Graves disease.

The V call is TRBV5-4, the J call TRBJ1-2; 10 nucleotides match TRBD1. Germline loops: CDR1 SGHNT, CDR2 YYREEE (reference sequence). The length of the CDR3 is 16 residues. Trimming at V came to 5 bases and at J to 5 bases, leaving 12 bases not matched to a gene. The CDR3 reads CASRPGQGFSRYGYTF. The CDR3 DNA is TGTGCCAGCAGGCCGGGACAGGGGTTTTCTCGTTATGGCTACACCTTC.

This clonotype has ten or more counts. The chain couples TRBV5-6 to TRBJ1-2; no clear D. The CDR3 has 15 residues. V lost 3 bases and J lost 6, with 18 bases in between. The germline CDR1 and CDR2 sequences are SGHDT and YYEEEE. The CDR3 nucleotides are TGTGCCAGCAGCTACTCCTTTACAGTCCGAGATGGCTACACCTTC. It codes for CASSYSFTVRDGYTF.

The chain joins TRBV3-1 to TRBJ2-1, with D possibly being TRBD2 (5 bases). From germline, CDR1 is LGHDT and CDR2 YNNKEL (reference sequence). There are 16 residues in the CDR3. V gave up 1 base and J gave up 2 bases, with 12 bases separating them. CDR3: CASSQAAAWPYNEQFF. CDR3 sequence (DNA): TGTGCCAGCAGCCAAGCAGCGGCTTGGCCCTACAATGAGCAGTTCTTC.

This clonotype came up many times. This sequence joins TRBV10-3 and TRBJ1-5; 8 bases align to TRBD1. Germline values: CDR1 ENHRY, CDR2 SYGVKD. V gave up 2 bases and J gave up 3 bases; unmatched junction bases: 6. The CDR3 loop spans 16 amino acids. In DNA form, the CDR3 reads TGTGCCATCAGTGAGCTTTGGACAGGGAACAATCAGCCCCAGCATTTT. Protein: CAISELWTGNNQPQHF.

This clonotype was observed at least ten times. J is TRBJ1-2 and V is TRBV12-3 or TRBV12-4, with TRBD1 identical over 9 bases. Trimming at V came to 3 bases and at J to 2 bases, leaving 1 base not matched to a gene. CDR3 length: 14 residues. The CDR3 protein is CASSFGTGNYGYTF. The CDR3 nucleotides read TGTGCCAGCAGTTTCGGGACAGGGAACTATGGCTACACCTTC.

This clonotype came up many times. The V and J genes are TRBV6-2 or TRBV6-3 and TRBJ2-1, with D perhaps TRBD2 (5 bases). CDR1 MNHEY and CDR2 SVGEGT come from the germline V gene. This CDR3 region has 13 residues. Trimming shortened V by 4 bases and J by 2 bases, and 6 bases separated the two germline ends. The CDR3 spells CASSSGAYNEQFF. The CDR3 coding sequence is TGTGCCAGCAGTTCCGGGGCCTACAATGAGCAGTTCTTC.

This chain connects TRBV4-2 to TRBJ2-3; 10 bases line up with TRBD2. Germline assignment: CDR1 LGHNA and CDR2 YNFKEQ. V was clipped by 0 bases and J by 2 bases; unmatched bases: 8. This CDR3 is built from 18 residues. The CDR3 region is CASSQDWIAGGLTDTQYF. The DNA for the CDR3 is TGTGCCAGCAGCCAAGATTGGATAGCGGGAGGACTCACAGATACGCAGTATTTT.